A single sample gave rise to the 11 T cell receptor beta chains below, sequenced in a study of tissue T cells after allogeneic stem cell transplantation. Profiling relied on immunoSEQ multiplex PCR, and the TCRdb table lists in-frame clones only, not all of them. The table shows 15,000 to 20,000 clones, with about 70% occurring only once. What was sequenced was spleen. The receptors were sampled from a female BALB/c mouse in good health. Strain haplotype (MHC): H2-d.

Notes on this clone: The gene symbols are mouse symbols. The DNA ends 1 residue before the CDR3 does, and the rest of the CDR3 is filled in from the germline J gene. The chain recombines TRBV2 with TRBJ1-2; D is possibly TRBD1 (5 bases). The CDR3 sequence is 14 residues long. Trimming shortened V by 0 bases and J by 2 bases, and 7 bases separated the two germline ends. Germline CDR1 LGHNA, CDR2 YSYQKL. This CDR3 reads CASSQDRVNSDYTF. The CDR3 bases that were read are TGTGCCAGCAGCCAAGACAGGGTCAACTCCGACTACACC.

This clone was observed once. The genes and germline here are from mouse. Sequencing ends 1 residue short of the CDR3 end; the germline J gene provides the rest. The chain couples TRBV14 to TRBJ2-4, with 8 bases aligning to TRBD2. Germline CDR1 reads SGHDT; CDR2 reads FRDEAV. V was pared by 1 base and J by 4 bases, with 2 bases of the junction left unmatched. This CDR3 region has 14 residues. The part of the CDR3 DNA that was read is TGTGCCAGCAGTTTCGGGGGGGCTGAAAACACCTTGTAC. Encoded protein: CASSFGGAENTLY. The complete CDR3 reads CASSFGGAENTLYF. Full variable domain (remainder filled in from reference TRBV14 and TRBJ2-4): EAGVTQSPRYAVLQEGQAVSFWCDPISGHDTLYWYQQPRDQGPQLLVYFRDEAVIDNSQLPSDRFSAVRPKGTNSTLKIQSAKQGDTATYLCASSFGGAENTLYFGAGTRLSVL.

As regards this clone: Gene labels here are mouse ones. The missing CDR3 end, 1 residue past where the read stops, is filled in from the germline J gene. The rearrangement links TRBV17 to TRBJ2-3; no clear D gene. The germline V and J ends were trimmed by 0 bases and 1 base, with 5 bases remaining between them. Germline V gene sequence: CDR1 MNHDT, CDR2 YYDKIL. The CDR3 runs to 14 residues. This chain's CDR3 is CASSRDQGAETLYF. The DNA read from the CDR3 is TGTGCTAGCAGTAGAGATCAGGGTGCAGAAACGCTGTAT.

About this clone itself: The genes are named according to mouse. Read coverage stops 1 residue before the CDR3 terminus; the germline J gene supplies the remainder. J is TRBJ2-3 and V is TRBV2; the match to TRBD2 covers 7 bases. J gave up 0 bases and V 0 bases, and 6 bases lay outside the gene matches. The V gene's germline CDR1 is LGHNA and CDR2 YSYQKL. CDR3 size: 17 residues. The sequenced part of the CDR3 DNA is TGTGCCAGCAGCCAAGAAGAGTGGACTGGAAGTGCAGAAACGCTGTAT. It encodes CASSQEEWTGSAETLY. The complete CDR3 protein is CASSQEEWTGSAETLYF.

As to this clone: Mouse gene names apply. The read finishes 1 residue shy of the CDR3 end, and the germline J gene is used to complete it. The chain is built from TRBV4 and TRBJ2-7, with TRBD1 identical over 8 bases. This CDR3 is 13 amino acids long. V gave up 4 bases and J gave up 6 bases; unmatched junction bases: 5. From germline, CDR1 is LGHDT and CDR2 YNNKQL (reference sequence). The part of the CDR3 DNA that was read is TGTGCCAGCAGCTTGGACAGGGCGGGTGAACAGTAC. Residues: CASSLDRAGEQY. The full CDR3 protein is CASSLDRAGEQYF.

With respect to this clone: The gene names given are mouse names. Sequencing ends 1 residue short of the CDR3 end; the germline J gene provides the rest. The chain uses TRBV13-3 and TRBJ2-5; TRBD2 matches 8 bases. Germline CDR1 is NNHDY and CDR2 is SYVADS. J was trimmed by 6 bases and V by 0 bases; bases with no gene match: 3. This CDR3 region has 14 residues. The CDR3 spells CASSDVGLDDTQYF. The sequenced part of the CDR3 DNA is TGTGCCAGCAGTGATGTGGGACTGGATGACACCCAGTAC. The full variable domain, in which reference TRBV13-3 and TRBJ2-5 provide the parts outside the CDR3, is EAAVTQSPRSKVAVTGGKVTLSCHQTNNHDYMYWYRQDTGHGLRLIHYSYVADSTEKGDIPDGYKASRPSQENFSLILELASLSQTAVYFCASSDVGLDDTQYFGPGTRLLVL.

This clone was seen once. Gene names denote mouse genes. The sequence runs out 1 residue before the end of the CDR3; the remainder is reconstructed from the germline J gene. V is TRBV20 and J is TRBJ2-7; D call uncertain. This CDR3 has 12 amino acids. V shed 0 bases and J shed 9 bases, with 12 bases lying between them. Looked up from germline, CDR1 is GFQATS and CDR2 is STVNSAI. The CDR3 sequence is CGARDPKNIQYF. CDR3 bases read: TGTGGTGCTAGGGATCCCAAAAATATACAGTAC.

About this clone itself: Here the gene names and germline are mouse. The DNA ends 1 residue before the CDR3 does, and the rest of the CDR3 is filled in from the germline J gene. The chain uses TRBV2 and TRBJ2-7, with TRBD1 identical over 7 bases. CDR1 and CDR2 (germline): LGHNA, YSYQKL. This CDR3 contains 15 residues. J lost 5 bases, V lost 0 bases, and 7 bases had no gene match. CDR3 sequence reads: CASSQENRGGDEQYF. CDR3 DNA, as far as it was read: TGTGCCAGCAGCCAAGAGAACAGGGGAGGAGATGAACAGTAC.

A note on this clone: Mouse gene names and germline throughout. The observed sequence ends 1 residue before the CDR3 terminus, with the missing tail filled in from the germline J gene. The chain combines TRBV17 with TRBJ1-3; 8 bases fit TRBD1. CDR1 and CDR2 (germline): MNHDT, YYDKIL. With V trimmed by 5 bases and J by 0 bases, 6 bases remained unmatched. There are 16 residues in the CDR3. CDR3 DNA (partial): TGTGCTAGCAGTGGGGGACAGGTGATTTCTGGAAATACGCTCTAT. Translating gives CASSGGQVISGNTLY. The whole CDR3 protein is CASSGGQVISGNTLYF. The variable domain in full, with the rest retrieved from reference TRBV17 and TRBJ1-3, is DTTVKQNPRYKLARVGKPVNLICSQTMNHDTMYWYQKKPNQAPKLLLFYYDKILNREADTFEKFQSSRPNNSFCSLYIGSAGLEYSAMYLCASSGGQVISGNTLYFGEGSRLIVV.

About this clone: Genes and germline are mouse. CDR3 in amino acids: CASRGPNSGNTLYF. CDR3 DNA, as far as it was read: TGTGCTAGCAGAGGACCGAATTCTGGAAATACGCTCTAT. The chain joins TRBV17 to TRBJ1-3; D uncertain. The read gets to within 1 residue of the CDR3 end, and the germline J gene fills in the rest. CDR3 length: 14 residues. Germline V gene lookup returns CDR1 MNHDT and CDR2 YYDKIL. Trimming took off 6 bases at V and 0 bases at J, with 9 bases between the two ends.

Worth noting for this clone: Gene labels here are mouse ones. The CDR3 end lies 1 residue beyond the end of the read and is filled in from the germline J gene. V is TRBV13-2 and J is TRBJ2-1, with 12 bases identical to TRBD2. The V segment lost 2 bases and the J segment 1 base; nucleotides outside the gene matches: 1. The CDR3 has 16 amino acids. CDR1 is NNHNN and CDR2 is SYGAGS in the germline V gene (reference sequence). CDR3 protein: CASGEDWGGNYAEQFF. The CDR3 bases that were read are TGTGCCAGCGGTGAGGACTGGGGGGGGAACTATGCTGAGCAGTTC.